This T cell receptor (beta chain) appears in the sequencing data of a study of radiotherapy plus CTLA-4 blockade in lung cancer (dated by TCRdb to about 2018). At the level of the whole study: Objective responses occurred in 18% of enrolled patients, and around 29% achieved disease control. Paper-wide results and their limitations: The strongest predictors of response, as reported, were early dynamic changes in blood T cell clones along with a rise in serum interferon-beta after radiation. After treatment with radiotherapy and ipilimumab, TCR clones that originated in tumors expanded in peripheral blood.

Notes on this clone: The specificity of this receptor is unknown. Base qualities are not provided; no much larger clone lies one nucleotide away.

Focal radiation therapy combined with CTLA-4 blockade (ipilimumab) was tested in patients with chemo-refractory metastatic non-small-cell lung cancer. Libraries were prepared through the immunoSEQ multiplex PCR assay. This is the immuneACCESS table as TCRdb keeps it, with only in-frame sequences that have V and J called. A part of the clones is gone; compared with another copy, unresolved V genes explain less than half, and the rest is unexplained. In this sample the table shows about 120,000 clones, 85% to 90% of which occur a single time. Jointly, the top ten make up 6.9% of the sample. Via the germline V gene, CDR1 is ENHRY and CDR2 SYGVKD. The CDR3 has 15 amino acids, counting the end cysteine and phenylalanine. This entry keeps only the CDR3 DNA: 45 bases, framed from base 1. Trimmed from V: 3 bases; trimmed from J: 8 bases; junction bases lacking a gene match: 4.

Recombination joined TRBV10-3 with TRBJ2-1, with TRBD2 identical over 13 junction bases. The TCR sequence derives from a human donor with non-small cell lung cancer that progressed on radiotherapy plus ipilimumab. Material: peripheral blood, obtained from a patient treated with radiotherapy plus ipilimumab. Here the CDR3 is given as CAISDGTSGKDEQFF. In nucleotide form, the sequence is TGTGCCATCAGTGATGGGACTAGCGGGAAGGATGAGCAGTTCTTC.